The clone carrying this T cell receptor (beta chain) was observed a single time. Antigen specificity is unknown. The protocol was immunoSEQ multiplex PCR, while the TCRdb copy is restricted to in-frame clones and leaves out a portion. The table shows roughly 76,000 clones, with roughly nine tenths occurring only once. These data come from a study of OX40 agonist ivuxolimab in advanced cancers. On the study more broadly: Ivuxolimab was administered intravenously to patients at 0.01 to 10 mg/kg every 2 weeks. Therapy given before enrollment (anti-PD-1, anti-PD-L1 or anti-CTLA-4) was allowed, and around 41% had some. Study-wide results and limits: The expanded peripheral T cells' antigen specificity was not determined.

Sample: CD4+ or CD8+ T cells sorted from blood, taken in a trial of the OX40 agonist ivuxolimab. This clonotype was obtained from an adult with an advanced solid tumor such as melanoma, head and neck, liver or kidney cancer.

The CDR3 sequence is CASSPLALWGYTF. The CDR3 DNA sequence: TGTGCCAGCTCGCCGTTAGCGCTCTGGGGCTACACCTTC. The gene calls are TRBV18 and TRBJ1-2; no clear D gene. V lost 6 bases and J lost 8, with 16 bases in between. The CDR3 consists of 13 residues. From germline, CDR1 is KGHSH and CDR2 LQKENI.